These 7 T cell receptor beta chains share one sample of origin, sequenced in a study of control samples from healthy donors and cancer patients. Assay: immunoSEQ multiplex PCR; the TCRdb copy retains only in-frame clones and omits some. The sample has 150,000 to 200,000 clones; roughly 94% are singletons. Material for sequencing was blood. Every receptor here comes from a woman younger than 30 in good health.

This clone showed up just once. The chain carries TRBV5-1 and TRBJ1-4; D unresolved. Per the germline V gene, CDR1 is SGHRS and CDR2 is YFSETQ. This CDR3 comprises 14 residues. Trimming took off 4 bases at V and 0 bases at J, with 7 bases between the two ends. The chain's CDR3 is CASSPTATNEKLFF. For the CDR3, the DNA is TGCGCCAGCAGCCCGACGGCAACTAATGAAAAACTGTTTTTT.

V is TRBV24-1 and J is TRBJ2-7; D call uncertain. The V and J ends lost 2 bases and 2 bases respectively, with 9 bases between them. Germline V gene sequence: CDR1 KGHDR, CDR2 SFDVKD. This CDR3 region has 14 residues. The CDR3 reads CATSDSRGTYEQYF. CDR3 DNA: TGTGCCACCAGTGATTCGCGTGGGACCTACGAGCAGTACTTC.

The chain joins TRBV7-2 to TRBJ1-2, with TRBD1 matching over 7 bases. The CDR3 covers 14 residues. Germline CDR1 reads SGHTA; CDR2 reads FQGNSA. V was pared by 3 bases and J by 2 bases, with 3 bases of the junction left unmatched. The CDR3 coding sequence is TGTGCCAGCAGCTTGACAGGGTCCAACTATGGCTACACCTTC. It specifies CASSLTGSNYGYTF.

The chain employs TRBV28 and TRBJ2-7, with D perhaps matching TRBD2 (6 bases). CDR3 size: 12 residues. CDR1 and CDR2 (germline): MDHEN, SYDVKM. V lost 3 bases to trimming and J lost 4 bases, with 7 bases between them. In nucleotides, the CDR3 is TGTGCCAGCAGTTTGGGGAGGTACGAGCAGTACTTC. As protein: CASSLGRYEQYF.

The chain links TRBV19 to TRBJ1-4; 7 nucleotides line up with TRBD1. Germline loops: CDR1 LNHDA, CDR2 SQIVND (reference sequence). This CDR3 is built from 15 residues. J was trimmed by 4 bases and V by 4 bases; bases with no gene match: 6. The CDR3 is CASSNRGTDNEKLFF. In DNA, the CDR3 is TGTGCCAGTAGTAACCGCGGGACAGATAATGAAAAACTGTTTTTT.

The chain is built from TRBV29-1 and TRBJ2-4, with D perhaps TRBD1 (6 bases). The V end was cut by 1 base, the J end by 6 bases, with 25 bases between. The CDR3 covers 18 residues. Germline values: CDR1 SQVTM, CDR2 ANQGSEA. The DNA for the CDR3 is TGCAGCGTTGAAGCTGATGGACAGTCCCCCTCCGTCGGAAACATTCAGTACTTC. Protein sequence: CSVEADGQSPSVGNIQYF.

The rearrangement uses TRBV4-1 and TRBJ2-1; D is ambiguous. The CDR3 has 12 amino acids. Trimming removed 1 base at V and 8 bases at J, with 6 bases between. Looked up from germline, CDR1 is MGHRA and CDR2 is YSYEKL. CDR3 loop: CASSQVRYEQFF. The CDR3, as DNA: TGCGCCAGCAGCCAAGTGCGGTATGAGCAGTTCTTC.